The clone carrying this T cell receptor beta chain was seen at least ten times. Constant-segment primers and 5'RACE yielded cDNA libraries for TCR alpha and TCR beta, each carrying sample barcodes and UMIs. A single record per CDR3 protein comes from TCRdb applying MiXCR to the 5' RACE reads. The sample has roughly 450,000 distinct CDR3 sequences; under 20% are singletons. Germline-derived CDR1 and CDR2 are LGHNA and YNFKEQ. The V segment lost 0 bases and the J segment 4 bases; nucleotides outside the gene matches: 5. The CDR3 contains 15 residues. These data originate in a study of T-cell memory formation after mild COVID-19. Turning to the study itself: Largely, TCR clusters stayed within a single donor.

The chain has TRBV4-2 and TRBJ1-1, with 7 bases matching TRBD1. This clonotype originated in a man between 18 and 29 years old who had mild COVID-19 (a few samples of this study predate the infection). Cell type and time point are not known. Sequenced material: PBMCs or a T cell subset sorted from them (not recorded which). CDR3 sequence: CASSQDQGGGTEAFF. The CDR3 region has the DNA TGTGCCAGCAGCCAAGATCAGGGGGGGGGCACTGAAGCTTTCTTT.